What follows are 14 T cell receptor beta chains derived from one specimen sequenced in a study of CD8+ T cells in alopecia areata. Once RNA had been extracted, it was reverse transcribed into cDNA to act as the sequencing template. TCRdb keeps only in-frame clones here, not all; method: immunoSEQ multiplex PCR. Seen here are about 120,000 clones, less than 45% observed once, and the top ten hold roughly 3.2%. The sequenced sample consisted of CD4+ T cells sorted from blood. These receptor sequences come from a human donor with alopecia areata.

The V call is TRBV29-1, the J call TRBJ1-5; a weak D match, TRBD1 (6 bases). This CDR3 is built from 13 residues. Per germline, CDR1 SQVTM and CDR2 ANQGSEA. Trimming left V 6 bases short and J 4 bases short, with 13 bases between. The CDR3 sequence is CSVGHRVNQPQHF. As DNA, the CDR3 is TGCAGCGTGGGGCACAGGGTTAATCAGCCCCAGCATTTT.

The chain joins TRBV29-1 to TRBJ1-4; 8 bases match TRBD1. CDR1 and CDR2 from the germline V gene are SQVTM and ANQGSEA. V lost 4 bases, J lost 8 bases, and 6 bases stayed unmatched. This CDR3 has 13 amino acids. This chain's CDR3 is CSVGRGLGEKLFF. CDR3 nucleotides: TGCAGCGTTGGCAGGGGGCTAGGGGAAAAACTGTTTTTT.

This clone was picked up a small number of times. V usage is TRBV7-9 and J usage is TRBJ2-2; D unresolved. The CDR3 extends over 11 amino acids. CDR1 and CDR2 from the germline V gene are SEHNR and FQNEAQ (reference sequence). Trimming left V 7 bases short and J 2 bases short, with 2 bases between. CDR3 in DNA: TGTGCCAGCAAAAACACCGGGGAGCTGTTTTTT. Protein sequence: CASKNTGELFF. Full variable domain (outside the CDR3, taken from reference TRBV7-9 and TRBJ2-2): DTGVSQNPRHKITKRGQNVTFRCDPISEHNRLYWYRQTLGQGPEFLTYFQNEAQLEKSRLLSDRFSAERPKGSFSTLEIQRTEQGDSAMYLCASKNTGELFFGEGSRLTVL.

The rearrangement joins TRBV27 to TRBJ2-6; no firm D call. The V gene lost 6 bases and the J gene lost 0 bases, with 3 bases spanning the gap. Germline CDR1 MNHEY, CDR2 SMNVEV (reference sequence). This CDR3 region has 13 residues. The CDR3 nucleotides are TGTGCCAGCAGGTTCTCTGGGGCCAACGTCCTGACTTTC. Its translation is CASRFSGANVLTF.

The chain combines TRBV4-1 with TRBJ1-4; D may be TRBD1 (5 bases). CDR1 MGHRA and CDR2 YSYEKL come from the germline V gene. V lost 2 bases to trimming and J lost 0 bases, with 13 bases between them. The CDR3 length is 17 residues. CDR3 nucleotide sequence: TGCGCCAGCAGCCAACCCCTGCGGGACGCAACTAATGAAAAACTGTTTTTT. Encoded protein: CASSQPLRDATNEKLFF.

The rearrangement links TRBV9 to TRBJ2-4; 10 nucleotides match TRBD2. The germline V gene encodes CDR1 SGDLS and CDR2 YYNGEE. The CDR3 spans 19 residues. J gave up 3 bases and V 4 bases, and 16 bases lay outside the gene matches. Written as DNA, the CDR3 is TGTGCCAGCAGCTTAGGACTAGCGGACTCGTGGGTAGGCAAAAACATTCAGTACTTC. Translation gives CASSLGLADSWVGKNIQYF. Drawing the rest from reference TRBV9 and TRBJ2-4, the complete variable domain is DSGVTQTPKHLITATGQRVTLRCSPRSGDLSVYWYQQSLDQGLQFLIQYYNGEERAKGNILERFSAQQFPDLHSELNLSSLELGDSALYFCASSLGLADSWVGKNIQYFGAGTRLSVL.

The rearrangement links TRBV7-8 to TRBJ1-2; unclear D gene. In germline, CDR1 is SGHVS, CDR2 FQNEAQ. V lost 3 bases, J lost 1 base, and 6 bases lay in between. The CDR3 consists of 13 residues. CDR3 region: CASSFEYNYGYTF. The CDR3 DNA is TGTGCCAGCAGCTTTGAGTATAACTATGGCTACACCTTC. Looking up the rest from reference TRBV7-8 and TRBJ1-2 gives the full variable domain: GAGVSQSPRYKVAKRGQDVALRCDPISGHVSLFWYQQALGQGPEFLTYFQNEAQLDKSGLPSDRFFAERPEGSVSTLKIQRTQQEDSAVYLCASSFEYNYGYTFGSGTRLTVV.

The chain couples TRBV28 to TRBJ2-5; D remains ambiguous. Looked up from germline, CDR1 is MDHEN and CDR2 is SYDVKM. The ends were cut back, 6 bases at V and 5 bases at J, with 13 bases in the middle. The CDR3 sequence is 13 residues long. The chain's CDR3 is CASSPDIQETQYF. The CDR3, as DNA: TGTGCCAGCAGCCCCGACATTCAGGAGACCCAGTACTTC.

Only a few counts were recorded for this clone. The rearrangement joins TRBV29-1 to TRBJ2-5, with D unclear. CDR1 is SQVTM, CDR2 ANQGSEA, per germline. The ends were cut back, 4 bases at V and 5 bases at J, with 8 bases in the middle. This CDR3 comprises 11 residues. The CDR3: CSVGGQETQYF. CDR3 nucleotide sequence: TGCAGCGTTGGGGGTCAGGAGACCCAGTACTTC.

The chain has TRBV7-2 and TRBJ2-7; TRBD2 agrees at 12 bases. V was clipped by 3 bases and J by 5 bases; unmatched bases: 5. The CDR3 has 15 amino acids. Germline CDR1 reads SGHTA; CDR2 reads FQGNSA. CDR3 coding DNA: TGTGCCAGCAGCTTCCAGACTAGCGGGGGAAACGAGCAGTACTTC. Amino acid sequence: CASSFQTSGGNEQYF.

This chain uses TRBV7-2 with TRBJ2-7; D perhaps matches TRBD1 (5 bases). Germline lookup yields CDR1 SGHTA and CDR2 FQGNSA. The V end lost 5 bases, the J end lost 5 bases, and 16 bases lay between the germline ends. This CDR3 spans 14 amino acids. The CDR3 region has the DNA TGTGCCAGCAGCGGACGCAGGGTGGGCCACGAGCAGTACTTC. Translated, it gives CASSGRRVGHEQYF.

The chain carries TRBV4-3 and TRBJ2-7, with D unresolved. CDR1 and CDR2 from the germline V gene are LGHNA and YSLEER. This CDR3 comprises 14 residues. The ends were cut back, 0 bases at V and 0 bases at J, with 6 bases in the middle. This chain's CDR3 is CASSQDESSYEQYF. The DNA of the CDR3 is TGCGCCAGCAGCCAAGATGAGAGCTCCTACGAGCAGTACTTC.

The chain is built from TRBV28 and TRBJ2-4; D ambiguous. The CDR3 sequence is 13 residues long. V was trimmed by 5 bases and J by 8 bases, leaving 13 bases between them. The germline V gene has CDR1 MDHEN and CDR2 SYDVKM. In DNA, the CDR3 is TGTGCCAGCAGTCCCTCCGGAACCGACATTCAGTACTTC. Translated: CASSPSGTDIQYF.

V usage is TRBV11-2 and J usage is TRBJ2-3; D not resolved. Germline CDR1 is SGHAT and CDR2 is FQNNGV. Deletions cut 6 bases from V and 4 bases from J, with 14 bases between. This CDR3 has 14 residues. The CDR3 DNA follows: TGTGCCAGCAGTCACTCCTCTATGCCAGATACGCAGTATTTT. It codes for CASSHSSMPDTQYF.